This T cell receptor (beta chain) is drawn from a study of a mutant IDH1 vaccine in newly diagnosed glioma. Assay: immunoSEQ multiplex PCR; the TCRdb copy retains only in-frame clones and omits some. The sample yields 58,000 or so clones, less than 90% seen once. The sample's time point: week 47, end of study. With topical imiquimod, each dose of the vaccine consisted of 300 ug of mutant IDH1 20-mer peptide. For this clone: The antigen is unknown.

The CDR3 contains 15 residues. V was clipped by 5 bases and J by 3 bases; unmatched bases: 9. In germline, CDR1 is MNHNS, CDR2 SASEGT. Sequencing used PBMCs, obtained from a glioma patient whose treatment included an IDH1 peptide vaccine. This clonotype originated in a woman between 50 and 59 years old with glioma. The V gene is TRBV6-1, the J gene TRBJ1-2; 7 nucleotides line up with TRBD1. DNA of the CDR3: TGTGCCAGCAGTCCCCAGGGGGTCATCGACTATGGCTACACCTTC. Amino acid sequence: CASSPQGVIDYGYTF.